A selection of T cell receptor beta chains follows, all from one sample in a study of cytomegalovirus exposure and HLA in healthy donors. Libraries were prepared by immunoSEQ multiplex PCR; TCRdb keeps only in-frame clonotypes and omits some of them. The table lists some 130,000 clones, approximately 82% of them singletons. Sequenced input: PBMCs. The receptor set was obtained from a boy aged 2 to 10 in good health and CMV-seronegative. The CDR3 runs from the conserved cysteine through the conserved F or W. D genes are given only for firm matches. Size is omitted from some rows. Given values are once, few, many or a class for expanded clones.

V	J	D	size	DNA	CDR3
TRBV7-6	TRBJ2-3	NA	NA	TGTGCCAGCAGCTTGACACCAACTAGCACAGATACGCAGTATTTT	CASSLTPTSTDTQYF
TRBV9	TRBJ2-1	NA	NA	TGTGCCAGCTCGACCTCACTAGCTCTAGTTAATGAGCAGTTCTTC	CASSTSLALVNEQFF
TRBV5-1	TRBJ2-3	NA	NA	TGCGCCAGCAGCGAGCGGGCCCGCACAGATACGCAGTATTTT	CASSERARTDTQYF
TRBV5-1	TRBJ2-3	NA	few	TGCGCCGGGCGACAGCAACCTAGCACAGATACGCAGTATTTT	CAGRQQPSTDTQYF
TRBV19	TRBJ1-5	TRBD1	NA	TGTGCCAGTAGTCATAGCCGAGGGACAGGGTATGAGCCCCAGCATTTT	CASSHSRGTGYEPQHF
TRBV4-3	TRBJ1-2	NA	NA	TGCGCCAGCAGCCAGGCTGCGGCCCACCATCGCGCATATGGCTACACCTTC	CASSQAAAHHRAYGYTF
TRBV5-5	TRBJ2-1	TRBD2	NA	TGTGCCAGCAGCTTAGGAGGGACTACGTATTACAATGAGCAGTTCTTC	CASSLGGTTYYNEQFF
TRBV4-3	TRBJ2-2	NA	NA	TGCGCCAGCAGCCCTCTCAGGGTGAACACCGGGGAGCTGTTTTTT	CASSPLRVNTGELFF
TRBV6-5	TRBJ1-5	NA	NA	TGTGCCAGCAGCAACAGGGTCAATCAGCCCCAGCATTTT	CASSNRVNQPQHF
TRBV6-1	TRBJ1-1	TRBD1	NA	TGTGCCAGCAGTGAAAGGTCCGGGACAGGCACTGAAGCTTTCTTT	CASSERSGTGTEAFF
TRBV19	TRBJ1-2	NA	few	TGTGCCAGTAGTGCCCTCCAGGCTAACTATGGCTACACCTTC	CASSALQANYGYTF
TRBV4-1	TRBJ1-5	NA	once	TGCGCCAGCAGCCAAGTCGTCGGGGAGGGTTGGGATCAGCCCCAGCATTTT	CASSQVVGEGWDQPQHF
TRBV5-4	TRBJ2-1	NA	NA	TGTGCCAGCAGCTTGCGGAGTATCTCCTACAATGAGCAGTTCTTC	CASSLRSISYNEQFF
TRBV2	TRBJ1-2	NA	NA	TGTGCCACAGAGGTTGATCGGCCCTCATATGGCTACACCTTC	CATEVDRPSYGYTF
TRBV5-5	TRBJ1-1	NA	once	TGTGCCAGCATACACAGGGAGAACACTGAAGCTTTCTTT	CASIHRENTEAFF
TRBV6-4	TRBJ2-1	TRBD2	NA	TGTGCCAGCAGTGACGGGACTAACAATGAGCAGTTCTTC	CASSDGTNNEQFF
TRBV1	TRBJ2-3	NA	NA	TGCACCAGCAGCCAAGATTTGGCAAGCGGGAGACTAGGCACAGATACGCAGTATTTT	CTSSQDLASGRLGTDTQYF
TRBV30	TRBJ1-2	NA	NA	TGTGCCTGGAGTCCCTACTCCGGGGGGGCTGACTATGGCTACACCTTC	CAWSPYSGGADYGYTF
TRBV12-2	TRBJ1-1	NA	few	TGTGCAAGTCGCTTAGGGACAGGGAACACTGAAGCTTTCTTT	CASRLGTGNTEAFF
TRBV11-2	TRBJ1-1	NA	NA	TGTGCCAGCAGCCATCATCGGGGGTACACTGAAGCTTTCTTT	CASSHHRGYTEAFF
TRBV7-2	TRBJ2-7	TRBD2	NA	TGTGCCAGCAGCCCACGGGGGGTCCCCTACGAGCAGTACTTC	CASSPRGVPYEQYF
TRBV2	TRBJ2-2	TRBD1	NA	TGTGCCAGCAGTCCGGACAGGACCGGGGAGCTGTTTTTT	CASSPDRTGELFF
TRBV6-1	TRBJ1-1	TRBD1	NA	TGTGCCAGCAGTACCGGACAGGGAAACACTGAAGCTTTCTTT	CASSTGQGNTEAFF